This TCR beta chain comes out of a study of blood T cell repertoires in COVID-19. CDR1 SGHAT and CDR2 FQDESV come from the germline V gene (reference sequence). The J segment lost 5 bases and the V segment lost 3 bases, leaving 6 bases of the junction unmatched. The CDR3 runs 14 residues. Produced via immunoSEQ multiplex PCR; TCRdb's table is partial and in-frame only. The sample has around 95,000 clones, roughly 87% seen once. This TCR came from a man aged 25 to 45 in a cohort sampled during active COVID-19. The chain uses TRBV11-1 and TRBJ2-7; 8 nucleotides line up with TRBD1. Source material: peripheral blood. Here the CDR3 DNA reads TGTGCCAGCAGCTTTGGACAGGGAAAGAACGAGCAGTACTTC. Translating it yields CASSFGQGKNEQYF.